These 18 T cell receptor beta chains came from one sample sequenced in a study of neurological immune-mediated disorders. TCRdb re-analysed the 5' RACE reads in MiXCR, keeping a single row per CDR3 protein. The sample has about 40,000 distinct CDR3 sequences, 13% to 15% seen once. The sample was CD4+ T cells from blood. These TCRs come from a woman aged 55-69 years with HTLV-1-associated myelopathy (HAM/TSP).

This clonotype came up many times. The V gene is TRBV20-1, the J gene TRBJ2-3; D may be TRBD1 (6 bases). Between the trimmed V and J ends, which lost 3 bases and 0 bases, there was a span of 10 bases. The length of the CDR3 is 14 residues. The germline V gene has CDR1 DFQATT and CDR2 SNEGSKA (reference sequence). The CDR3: CSASLQGSTDTQYF. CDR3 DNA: TGCAGTGCTAGCCTGCAGGGGAGCACAGATACGCAGTATTTT.

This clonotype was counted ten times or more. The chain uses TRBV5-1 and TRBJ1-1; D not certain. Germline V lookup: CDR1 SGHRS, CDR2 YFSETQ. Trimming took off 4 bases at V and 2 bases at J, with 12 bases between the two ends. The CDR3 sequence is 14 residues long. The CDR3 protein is CASSGGVYNTEAFF. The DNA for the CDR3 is TGCGCCAGCAGCGGAGGCGTTTATAACACTGAAGCTTTCTTT.

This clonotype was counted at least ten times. The CDR3 nucleotides are TGTGCCAGCAGCGCACCCACCAGGGGGATCACTGAAGCTTTCTTT. Encoded protein: CASSAPTRGITEAFF. This chain uses TRBV11-2 with TRBJ1-1; 7 bases match TRBD1. The CDR3 extends over 15 amino acids. Germline V CDR1 and CDR2: SGHAT, FQNNGV. V lost 5 bases, J lost 4 bases, and 10 bases stayed unmatched.

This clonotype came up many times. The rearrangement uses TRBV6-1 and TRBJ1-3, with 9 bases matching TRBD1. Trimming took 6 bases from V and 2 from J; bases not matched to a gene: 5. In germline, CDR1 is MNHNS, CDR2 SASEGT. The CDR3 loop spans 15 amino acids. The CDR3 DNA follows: TGTGCCAGCAGGTTACAGGGGGCGCCTGGAAACACCATATATTTT. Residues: CASRLQGAPGNTIYF.

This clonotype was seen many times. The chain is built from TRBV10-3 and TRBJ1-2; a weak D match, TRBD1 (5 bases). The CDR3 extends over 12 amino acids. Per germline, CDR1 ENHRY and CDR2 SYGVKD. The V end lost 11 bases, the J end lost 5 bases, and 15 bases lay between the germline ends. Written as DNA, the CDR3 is TGTGCCGCGGGGGGGAGAGAGTATGGCTACACCTTC. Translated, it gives CAAGGREYGYTF.

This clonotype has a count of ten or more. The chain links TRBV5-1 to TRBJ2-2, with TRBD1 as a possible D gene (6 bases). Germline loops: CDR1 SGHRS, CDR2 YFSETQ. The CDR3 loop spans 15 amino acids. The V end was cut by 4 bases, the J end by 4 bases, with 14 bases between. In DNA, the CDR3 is TGCGCCAGCAGCCTAGGGACACCGGGCACCGGGGAGCTGTTTTTT. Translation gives CASSLGTPGTGELFF.

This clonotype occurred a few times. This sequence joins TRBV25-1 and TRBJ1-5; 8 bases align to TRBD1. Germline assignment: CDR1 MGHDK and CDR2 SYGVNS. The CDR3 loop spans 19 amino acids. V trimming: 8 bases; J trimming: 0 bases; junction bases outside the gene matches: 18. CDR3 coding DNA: TGTGCCAGCCCTATAAGTGGGACAGGCGGAGGGACTAGCAATCAGCCCCAGCATTTT. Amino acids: CASPISGTGGGTSNQPQHF.

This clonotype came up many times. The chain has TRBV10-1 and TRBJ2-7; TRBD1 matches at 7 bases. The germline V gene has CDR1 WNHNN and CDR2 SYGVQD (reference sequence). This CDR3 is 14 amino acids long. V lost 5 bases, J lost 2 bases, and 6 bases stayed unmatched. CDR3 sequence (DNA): TGCGCCAGCAGTAACAGGGGCCCCCCCTACGAGCAGTACTTC. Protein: CASSNRGPPYEQYF.

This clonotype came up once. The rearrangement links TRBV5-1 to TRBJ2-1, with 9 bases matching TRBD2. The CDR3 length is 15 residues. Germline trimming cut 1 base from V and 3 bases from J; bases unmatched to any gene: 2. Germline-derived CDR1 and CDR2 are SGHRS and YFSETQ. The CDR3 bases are TGCGCCAGCAGCTTGATTAGCGGGAGCTACAATGAGCAGTTCTTC. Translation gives CASSLISGSYNEQFF.

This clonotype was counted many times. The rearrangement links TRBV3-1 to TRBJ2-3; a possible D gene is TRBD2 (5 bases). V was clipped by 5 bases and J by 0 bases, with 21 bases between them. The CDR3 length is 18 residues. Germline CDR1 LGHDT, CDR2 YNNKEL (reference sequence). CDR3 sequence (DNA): TGTGCCAGCAGCTCTATAATGCTAGCTGGTACTAGCACAGATACGCAGTATTTT. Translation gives CASSSIMLAGTSTDTQYF.

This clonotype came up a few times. CDR3 residues: CATSPEGVGDTQYF. DNA of the CDR3: TGTGCCACCAGCCCGGAGGGGGTAGGAGATACGCAGTATTTT. The genes are TRBV24-1 and TRBJ2-3; D possibly uses TRBD1 or TRBD2 (6 bases each). CDR3 length: 14 residues. The germline gives CDR1 KGHDR, CDR2 SFDVKD. Trimming took off 7 bases at V and 5 bases at J, with 15 bases between the two ends.

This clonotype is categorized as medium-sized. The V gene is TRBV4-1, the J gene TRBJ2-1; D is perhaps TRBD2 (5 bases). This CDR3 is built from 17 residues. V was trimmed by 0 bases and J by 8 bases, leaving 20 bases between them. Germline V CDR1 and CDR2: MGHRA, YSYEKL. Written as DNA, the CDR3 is TGCGCCAGCAGCCAAGACCAAAGGGCCAAGAGGCGGGATGAGCAGTTCTTC. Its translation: CASSQDQRAKRRDEQFF.

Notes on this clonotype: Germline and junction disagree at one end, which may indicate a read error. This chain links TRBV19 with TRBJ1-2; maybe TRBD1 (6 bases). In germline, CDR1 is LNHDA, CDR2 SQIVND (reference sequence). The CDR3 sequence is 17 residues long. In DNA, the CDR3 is TGTGCCAGTAGTCAAGAACCACAGGGAGGGCGAAACTATGGCCACACCTTC. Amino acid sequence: CASSQEPQGGRNYGHTF. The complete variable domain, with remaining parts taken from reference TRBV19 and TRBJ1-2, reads DGGITQSPKYLFRKEGQNVTLSCEQNLNHDAMYWYRQDPGQGLRLIYYSQIVNDFQKGDIAEGYSVSREKKESFPLTVTSAQKNPTAFYLCASSQEPQGGRNYGHTFGSGTRLTVV.

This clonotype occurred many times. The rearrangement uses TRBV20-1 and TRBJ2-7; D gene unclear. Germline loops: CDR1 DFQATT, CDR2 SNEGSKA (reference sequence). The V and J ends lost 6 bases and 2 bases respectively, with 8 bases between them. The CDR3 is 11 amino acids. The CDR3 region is CSAPVAYEQYF. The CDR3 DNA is TGCAGTGCACCAGTAGCCTACGAGCAGTACTTC.

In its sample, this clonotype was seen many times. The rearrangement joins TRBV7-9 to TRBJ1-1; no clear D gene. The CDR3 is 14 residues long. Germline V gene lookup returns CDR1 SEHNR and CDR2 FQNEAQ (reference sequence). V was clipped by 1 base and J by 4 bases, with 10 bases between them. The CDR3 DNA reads TGTGCCAGCAGCTTAGAGGGCTACGGCACTGAAGCTTTCTTT. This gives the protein CASSLEGYGTEAFF. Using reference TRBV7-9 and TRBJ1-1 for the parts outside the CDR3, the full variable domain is DTGVSQNPRHKITKRGQNVTFRCDPISEHNRLYWYRQTLGQGPEFLTYFQNEAQLEKSRLLSDRFSAERPKGSFSTLEIQRTEQGDSAMYLCASSLEGYGTEAFFGQGTRLTVV.

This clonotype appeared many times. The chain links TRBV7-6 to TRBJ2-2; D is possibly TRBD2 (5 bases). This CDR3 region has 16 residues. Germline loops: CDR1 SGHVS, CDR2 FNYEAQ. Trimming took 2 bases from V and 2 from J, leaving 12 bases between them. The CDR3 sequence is CASSLNGEQNTGELFF. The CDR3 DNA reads TGTGCCAGCAGCTTAAACGGGGAACAAAACACCGGGGAGCTGTTTTTT.

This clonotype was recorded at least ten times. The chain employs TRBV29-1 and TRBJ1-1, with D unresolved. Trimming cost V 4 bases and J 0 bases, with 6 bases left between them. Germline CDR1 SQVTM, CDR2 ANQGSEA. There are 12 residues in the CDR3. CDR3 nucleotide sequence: TGCAGCGTTGGTGGTATGAACACTGAAGCTTTCTTT. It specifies CSVGGMNTEAFF.

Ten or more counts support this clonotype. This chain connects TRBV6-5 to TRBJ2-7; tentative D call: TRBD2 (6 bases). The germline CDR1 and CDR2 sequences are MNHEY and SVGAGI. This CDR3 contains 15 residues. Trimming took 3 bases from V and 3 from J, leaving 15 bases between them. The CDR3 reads CASSYGGGGIYEQYF. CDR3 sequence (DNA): TGTGCCAGCAGTTATGGGGGAGGAGGAATCTACGAGCAGTACTTC.